The source of this T cell receptor beta chain is a study of response to subunit inactivated influenza vaccine. Notes on the study in general: The study's authors posited that every seasonal influenza vaccination enlists few new T cells.

This clonotype came up a few times. Its specificity is not known. TCRdb re-derived calls from the RT-PCR reads in MiXCR, one entry per CDR3 protein. The data contain 700,000 to 900,000 distinct CDR3 sequences, over 20% of them singletons. The CDR3 loop spans 14 amino acids. In germline, CDR1 is SGHRS, CDR2 YFSETQ. V lost 3 bases, J lost 5 bases, and 12 bases lay in between. The sequence derives from a man between 50 and 59 years old who received an inactivated influenza vaccine. The sequencing used PBMCs from blood, collected roughly 5 days after vaccination. This rearrangement joins TRBV5-1 to TRBJ2-1; D possibly corresponds to TRBD1 (5 bases). The CDR3 spells CASSWGLGDNEQFF. CDR3 DNA sequence: TGCGCCAGCAGCTGGGGCCTAGGCGACAATGAGCAGTTCTTC.